This record looks at one TCR beta chain sequence and its context. Its antigen remains unidentified. This CDR3 is built from 15 residues. The germline gives CDR1 SGHNT, CDR2 YYREEE (reference sequence). The V and J ends lost 4 bases and 5 bases, in that order; junction bases with no gene match: 7. This sample is part of a study of cytomegalovirus exposure and HLA in healthy donors. Study as a whole: Genetic ancestry analysis placed over 65% of the 300 to 500 donors that were genotyped in the Caucasian-associated cluster.

Study-wide results and limits: With later analysis, a missense DCLRE1C variant became linked to TCR beta V- and J-gene trimming. Among immune exposure information, only CMV serostatus was available. Specific recognition of CMV antigens was confirmed in vitro for a few chains (all CMV-associated).

The study ran its PCR with 60 Vbeta and 13 Jbeta primers. Using immunoSEQ multiplex PCR, the repertoire was profiled, and TCRdb retains in-frame clones only, with some absent. This table holds around 75,000 clones. This TCR was sampled from a woman in her fifties or sixties in good health and CMV-seronegative. Sequencing used PBMCs. This chain links TRBV5-4 with TRBJ2-5; 11 bases are a match to TRBD2. The chain's CDR3 is CASSSSGRAFETQYF. The CDR3, as DNA: TGTGCCAGCAGCAGTAGCGGGAGGGCCTTTGAGACCCAGTACTTC.